This T cell receptor beta chain was identified in a study of blood T cell repertoires in COVID-19. Overall study: The origin of the acute and convalescent COVID-19 samples was the United States, Italy and Spain.

Participant ages covered roughly 18 to 89 years across 25 or so US areas. Germline V gene data show CDR1 as LGHNA and CDR2 as YSLEER. With V trimmed by 0 bases and J by 4 bases, 5 bases remained unmatched. CDR3 length: 16 amino acids. As handled by the study authors: Using reference gene primer amplification, nucleated cell counts were estimated. Some clones are missing from TCRdb's copy, which holds only in-frame ones; the method was immunoSEQ multiplex PCR. V, J and clone size are those of that table, while D and trimming were read from the DNA. This table holds around 450,000 clones, 70% to 90% found once.

The chain recombines TRBV4-3 with TRBJ2-1; 8 positions match TRBD2. Sequencing input: PBMCs or T cells enriched from blood (not recorded which). This receptor was obtained from a woman under 30 with acute COVID-19. CDR3 coding DNA: TGCGCCAGCAGCCAAGAGGGCCTAGCGGGTTACAATGAGCAGTTCTTC. Its translation is CASSQEGLAGYNEQFF.